What follows is one TCR beta chain and its context. The TCRbeta library incorporated unique molecular identifiers. MiXCR, applied by TCRdb to the PCR reads, yields one record per CDR3 protein. The sample contains about 870,000 distinct CDR3 sequences, around 15% of which appear only once. This record comes from a study of T-cell reconstitution after alpha-beta-depleted transplantation in children. This CDR3 has 14 residues. V dropped 3 bases and J dropped 10; count of bases not matched to a gene: 3. This specimen consisted of PBMCs, mostly from graft donor cells, obtained 360 days after TCRalphabeta/CD19-depleted stem cell transplant. The clonotype originates from a male patient between 10 and 17 years old who had a stem cell transplant for acute lymphoblastic leukemia, so the T cells may come from the graft donor. The V call is TRBV12-3 or TRBV12-4, the J call TRBJ2-1; TRBD2 matches at 13 bases. CDR3 in DNA: TGTGCCAGCAGTTTTATACTAGCGGGAGGGGAGCAGTTCTTC. Its translation is CASSFILAGGEQFF.